These 17 T cell receptor beta chains were sequenced from one sample in a study of blood T cell repertoires in COVID-19. Clones were sequenced by immunoSEQ multiplex PCR, and TCRdb holds only the in-frame ones, with some missing. The sample comprises under 95,000 clones, about 89% of which are singletons, and 7% to 8% rests with the top ten. Material for sequencing was peripheral blood. These receptors all come from a human donor with acute or convalescent COVID-19. The donor label of this sample is uncertain.

Points on this clone: An end of the junction does not agree with germline; a read error may underlie this. V gene TRBV7-7 combines with J gene TRBJ2-5; D is possibly TRBD1 (6 bases). The CDR3 has 16 residues. Looked up from germline, CDR1 is SSHAT and CDR2 is FNYEAQ (reference sequence). Here the CDR3 reads CASSLAYPGAPGTQYF. CDR3 bases: TGTGCTAGCAGCTTAGCGTATCCAGGGGCCCCTGGGACCCAGTACTTC.

The chain carries TRBV5-1 and TRBJ1-2; D is possibly TRBD1 (6 bases). Germline CDR1 reads SGHRS; CDR2 reads YFSETQ. CDR3 size: 13 residues. V lost 2 bases and J lost 4, with 9 bases in between. The CDR3 DNA is TGCGCCAGCAGCTTAGGACAGTCCTATGGCTACACCTTC. Amino acid sequence: CASSLGQSYGYTF.

This clone has a single count. An end of the junction differs from the germline gene, which may be a read error. The chain couples TRBV2 to TRBJ2-2; 10 bases map to TRBD2. The CDR3 runs 14 residues. Germline loops: CDR1 SNHLY, CDR2 FYNNEI. CDR3 region: CASSKAGGDGELFF. CDR3 DNA: TGTGCCAGCAGTAAAGCGGGGGGGGACGGGGAGCTGTTTTTT.

The chain couples TRBV5-1 to TRBJ2-7; 7 bases are a match to TRBD1. The trim removed 4 bases at V and 0 bases at J, leaving 7 bases unmatched. The CDR3 is 15 residues long. From germline, CDR1 is SGHRS and CDR2 YFSETQ. The CDR3 is CASSPTGHSSYEQYF. The CDR3 nucleotides read TGCGCCAGCAGCCCGACAGGGCACAGCTCCTACGAGCAGTACTTC.

This chain uses TRBV6-2 or TRBV6-3 with TRBJ1-5, with no clear D. V was trimmed by 4 bases and J by 7 bases, leaving 11 bases between them. Germline V gene data show CDR1 as MNHEY and CDR2 as SVGEGT. The CDR3 contains 13 residues. CDR3 sequence reads: CASSFRAGQPQHF. The DNA for the CDR3 is TGTGCCAGCAGTTTTAGGGCGGGACAGCCCCAGCATTTT.

The V and J genes are TRBV6-5 and TRBJ1-2, with 10 nucleotides matching TRBD1. This CDR3 is 14 amino acids long. Germline V gives CDR1 MNHEY, CDR2 SVGAGI. V lost 7 bases and J lost 6; bases outside the gene matches: 8. The CDR3 reads CASTLGTGENGYTF. As DNA, the CDR3 is TGTGCCAGCACCTTAGGGACAGGGGAGAATGGCTACACCTTC.

This clone showed up just once. The chain uses TRBV7-9 and TRBJ2-6; D is perhaps TRBD2 (5 bases). Germline V gene lookup returns CDR1 SEHNR and CDR2 FQNEAQ (reference sequence). This CDR3 has 15 residues. Trimming took off 5 bases at V and 0 bases at J, with 8 bases between the two ends. The CDR3 bases are TGTGCCAGCAGCGTGGGAGCCTCTGGGGCCAACGTCCTGACTTTC. This translates into CASSVGASGANVLTF. The entire variable domain, with the rest obtained from reference TRBV7-9 and TRBJ2-6, is as follows: DTGVSQNPRHKITKRGQNVTFRCDPISEHNRLYWYRQTLGQGPEFLTYFQNEAQLEKSRLLSDRFSAERPKGSFSTLEIQRTEQGDSAMYLCASSVGASGANVLTFGAGSRLTVL.

This chain connects TRBV5-1 to TRBJ2-6, with 9 bases matching TRBD1. The germline V gene has CDR1 SGHRS and CDR2 YFSETQ. This CDR3 spans 17 amino acids. V dropped 4 bases and J dropped 0; count of bases not matched to a gene: 5. The CDR3 loop is CASSGQGTRSGANVLTF. CDR3 bases: TGCGCCAGCAGCGGACAGGGGACCCGCTCTGGGGCCAACGTCCTGACTTTC.

This rearrangement joins TRBV5-3 to TRBJ2-7, with a possible D match to TRBD1 (7 bases). TRBV5-3 falls under the ORF class, with uncertain function. The V gene lost 5 bases and the J gene lost 3 bases, with 15 bases spanning the gap. The CDR3 runs 14 residues. The CDR3 protein is CARRQNQGGYEQYF. In DNA, the CDR3 is TGTGCCAGAAGACAAAACCAGGGGGGCTACGAGCAGTACTTC.

The gene calls are TRBV7-9 and TRBJ2-5, with 8 bases lining up with TRBD1. This CDR3 contains 18 residues. The germline CDR1 and CDR2 sequences are SEHNR and FQNEAQ (reference sequence). With V trimmed by 5 bases and J by 2 bases, 16 bases remained unmatched. The CDR3 sequence: CASSRQGLPVFGQETQYF. CDR3 coding DNA: TGTGCCAGCAGCCGACAGGGGCTGCCTGTTTTTGGACAAGAGACCCAGTACTTC. Full variable domain (remainder filled in from reference TRBV7-9 and TRBJ2-5): DTGVSQNPRHKITKRGQNVTFRCDPISEHNRLYWYRQTLGQGPEFLTYFQNEAQLEKSRLLSDRFSAERPKGSFSTLEIQRTEQGDSAMYLCASSRQGLPVFGQETQYFGPGTRLLVL.

The CDR3, as DNA: TGTGCCAGCAACCTCAGGGGGCGCACCACAGATACGCAGTATTTT. Protein product: CASNLRGRTTDTQYF. The V and J genes are TRBV27 and TRBJ2-3, with 8 bases lining up with TRBD1. The trim removed 7 bases at V and 2 bases at J, leaving 8 bases unmatched. From germline, CDR1 is MNHEY and CDR2 SMNVEV (reference sequence). The CDR3 is made up of 15 amino acids.

The chain carries TRBV6-6 and TRBJ1-6; possible D gene TRBD1, 5 bases. Germline CDR1 and CDR2: MNHNY and SVGAGI (reference sequence). V was pared by 4 bases and J by 8 bases, with 15 bases between. The CDR3 totals 15 residues. The CDR3 loop reads CASSSDTGGDSPLHF. CDR3 coding DNA: TGTGCCAGCAGTTCGGACACGGGCGGAGATTCACCCCTCCACTTT.

The chain is built from TRBV7-9 and TRBJ2-5; D gene unclear. Germline lookup yields CDR1 SEHNR and CDR2 FQNEAQ (reference sequence). This CDR3 region has 13 residues. Trimming shortened V by 6 bases and J by 2 bases, and 10 bases separated the two germline ends. The DNA for the CDR3 is TGTGCCAGCAGTGGGCAGAAACAAGAGACCCAGTACTTC. Protein sequence: CASSGQKQETQYF.

The chain recombines TRBV27 with TRBJ2-2; D possibly corresponds to TRBD2 (7 bases). V was trimmed by 6 bases and J by 5 bases, leaving 19 bases between them. The CDR3 totals 16 residues. Germline V CDR1 and CDR2: MNHEY, SMNVEV (reference sequence). DNA for the CDR3: TGTGCCAGCAGCCCGGGGGGCCTAGGTTGGACCGGGGAGCTGTTTTTT. As protein: CASSPGGLGWTGELFF.

The gene calls are TRBV10-2 and TRBJ1-2; D is uncertain. Germline CDR1 reads WSHSY; CDR2 reads SAAADI. This CDR3 has 13 residues. Trimming left V 3 bases short and J 7 bases short, with 12 bases between. Here the CDR3 reads CASSDGPRGGYTF. The CDR3 bases are TGCGCCAGCAGTGATGGCCCGCGGGGTGGCTACACCTTC.

The chain couples TRBV13 to TRBJ2-5; 7 nucleotides match TRBD2. Germline lookup yields CDR1 PRHDT and CDR2 FYEKMQ (reference sequence). V shed 0 bases and J 5 bases; nucleotides not matched to a gene: 6. The CDR3 consists of 15 residues. The CDR3 region has the DNA TGTGCCAGCAGCTTAGGGACTAGCTCGGGCGAGACCCAGTACTTC. Amino acid sequence: CASSLGTSSGETQYF.

J is TRBJ1-1 and V is TRBV18; TRBD1 might be the D (6 bases). The CDR3 sequence is 13 residues long. Germline values: CDR1 KGHSH, CDR2 LQKENI. Trimming shortened V by 5 bases and J by 4 bases, and 11 bases separated the two germline ends. CDR3 protein: CASSATGFTEAFF. The CDR3 nucleotides are TGTGCCAGCTCAGCAACAGGGTTCACTGAAGCTTTCTTT.